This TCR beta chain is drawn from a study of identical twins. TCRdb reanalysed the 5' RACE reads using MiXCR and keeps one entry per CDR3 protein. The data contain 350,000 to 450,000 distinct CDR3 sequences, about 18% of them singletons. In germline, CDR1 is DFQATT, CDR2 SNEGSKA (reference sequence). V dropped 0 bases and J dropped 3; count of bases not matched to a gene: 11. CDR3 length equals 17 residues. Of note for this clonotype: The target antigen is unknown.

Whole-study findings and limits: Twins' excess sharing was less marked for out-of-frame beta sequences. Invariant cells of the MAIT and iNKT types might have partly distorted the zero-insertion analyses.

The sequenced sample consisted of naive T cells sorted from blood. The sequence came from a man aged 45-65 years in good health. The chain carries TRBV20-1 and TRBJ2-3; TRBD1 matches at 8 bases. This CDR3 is CSAREPRTGWKTDTQYF. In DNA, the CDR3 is TGCAGTGCTAGAGAGCCCCGGACAGGGTGGAAGACAGATACGCAGTATTTT.